The 21 T cell receptor beta chains below all came from one sample that was sequenced in a study of cytomegalovirus exposure and HLA in healthy donors. Produced via immunoSEQ multiplex PCR; TCRdb's table is partial and in-frame only. The top ten hold approximately 12% of the sample, which has about 250,000 clones, roughly 87% seen once. The sequenced sample consisted of PBMCs. All receptors derive from a man in his late teens or twenties in good health and CMV-seropositive.

The CDR3 region is CASSSFRDYTEAFF. The CDR3 DNA reads as TGTGCCAGCAGTTCCTTCCGGGACTACACTGAAGCTTTCTTT. This sequence joins TRBV5-6 and TRBJ1-1; possibly TRBD1 for D (5 bases). The CDR3 is 14 residues long. Germline loops: CDR1 SGHDT, CDR2 YYEEEE. Trimming took off 5 bases at V and 3 bases at J, with 14 bases between the two ends.

The chain uses TRBV28 and TRBJ1-2; 8 bases are a match to TRBD1. Germline CDR1 and CDR2: MDHEN and SYDVKM. The CDR3 extends over 13 amino acids. With V trimmed by 7 bases and J by 2 bases, 3 bases remained unmatched. The CDR3 nucleotides read TGTGCCAGCACATACAGGGGGAACTATGGCTACACCTTC. Its protein product is CASTYRGNYGYTF.

In its sample, this clone was seen once. The CDR3 DNA reads TGTGCCAGCAGTTACTCCGGCGGGGGGGTGCAGTACTTC. This sequence encodes CASSYSGGGVQYF. J is TRBJ2-7 and V is TRBV6-5; 9 bases line up with TRBD2. The CDR3 covers 13 residues. J lost 9 bases, V lost 0 bases, and 3 bases had no gene match. Germline CDR1 and CDR2: MNHEY and SVGAGI.

The rearrangement links TRBV28 to TRBJ2-3, with 7 bases that match TRBD2. The germline V gene has CDR1 MDHEN and CDR2 SYDVKM. There are 14 residues in the CDR3. With 7 bases clipped from V and 1 base from J, the junction kept 5 bases outside the gene matches. For the CDR3, the DNA is TGTGCCAGCACCTTGGGGGGGGGCACAGATACGCAGTATTTT. Amino acid sequence: CASTLGGGTDTQYF.

This rearrangement joins TRBV27 to TRBJ2-7; 8 bases match TRBD2. CDR3 size: 15 residues. The ends lost 6 bases at V and 0 bases at J; junction bases unmatched: 7. Germline assignment: CDR1 MNHEY and CDR2 SMNVEV (reference sequence). CDR3 DNA: TGTGCCAGCAGGTACGGGGGGGGGTTCTCCTACGAGCAGTACTTC. Residues: CASRYGGGFSYEQYF.

The chain is built from TRBV30 and TRBJ2-5, with D unresolved. Germline-derived CDR1 and CDR2 are GTSNPN and SVGIG (reference sequence). V was shortened by 4 bases and J by 6 bases, with 9 bases between the two germline ends. This CDR3 is built from 11 residues. The CDR3 DNA sequence: TGTGCCTGGACCCCGTCGAAGACCCAGTACTTC. Residues: CAWTPSKTQYF.

The V and J genes are TRBV9 and TRBJ1-3, with D perhaps TRBD1 (5 bases). The CDR3 runs to 15 residues. Germline V lookup: CDR1 SGDLS, CDR2 YYNGEE. The V and J ends lost 0 bases and 2 bases respectively, with 9 bases between them. The CDR3 reads CASSVGPGTGNTIYF. The CDR3 coding sequence is TGTGCCAGCAGCGTAGGTCCAGGGACTGGAAACACCATATATTTT. Variable domain in full (rest from reference TRBV9 and TRBJ1-3): DSGVTQTPKHLITATGQRVTLRCSPRSGDLSVYWYQQSLDQGLQFLIQYYNGEERAKGNILERFSAQQFPDLHSELNLSSLELGDSALYFCASSVGPGTGNTIYFGEGSWLTVV.

This chain joins TRBV6-4 and TRBJ2-1, with a tentative D call TRBD2 (5 bases). Trimming pared 3 bases from V and 2 bases from J, leaving 14 bases between. Looked up from germline, CDR1 is MRHNA and CDR2 is SNTAGT. This CDR3 contains 16 residues. In DNA, the CDR3 is TGTGCCAGCAGTGATACCAGCGGAGGCGCCTACAATGAGCAGTTCTTC. Translated: CASSDTSGGAYNEQFF.

This chain joins TRBV4-1 and TRBJ2-6; D perhaps matches TRBD1 (5 bases). Germline V lookup: CDR1 MGHRA, CDR2 YSYEKL. V was clipped by 1 base and J by 4 bases, with 11 bases between them. The CDR3 runs 16 residues. CDR3 in amino acids: CASSQARGSGANVLTF. CDR3 DNA sequence: TGCGCCAGCAGCCAAGCTAGGGGTTCGGGGGCCAACGTCCTGACTTTC.

The CDR3 loop reads CASSEGPGANYGYTF. CDR3 nucleotide sequence: TGTGCCAGCAGTGAAGGACCGGGGGCCAACTATGGCTACACCTTC. This chain joins TRBV6-1 and TRBJ1-2; tentative D call: TRBD1 (6 bases). CDR3 length: 15 residues. Germline V gene lookup returns CDR1 MNHNS and CDR2 SASEGT. The V end lost 1 base, the J end lost 2 bases, and 11 bases lay between the germline ends.

This chain joins TRBV6-5 and TRBJ1-2; 7 positions match TRBD1. Germline V lookup: CDR1 MNHEY, CDR2 SVGAGI. The CDR3 extends over 15 amino acids. J lost 3 bases, V lost 7 bases, and 11 bases had no gene match. CDR3 nucleotide sequence: TGTGCCAGCACCCACCGGGAGGGGGCGGACTATGGCTACACCTTC. Translating gives CASTHREGADYGYTF.

The chain carries TRBV7-2 and TRBJ2-2; 10 bases are a match to TRBD1. CDR1 is SGHTA and CDR2 is FQGNSA in the germline V gene. The CDR3 runs 17 residues. The ends lost 4 bases at V and 4 bases at J; junction bases unmatched: 9. The CDR3 is CASSWQPGQGRTGELFF. The DNA for the CDR3 is TGTGCCAGCAGCTGGCAACCGGGACAGGGGCGCACCGGGGAGCTGTTTTTT. The complete variable domain, with remaining parts taken from reference TRBV7-2 and TRBJ2-2, reads GAGVSQSPSNKVTEKGKDVELRCDPISGHTALYWYRQSLGQGLEFLIYFQGNSAPDKSGLPSDRFSAERTGGSVSTLTIQRTQQEDSAVYLCASSWQPGQGRTGELFFGEGSRLTVL.

The rearrangement joins TRBV4-2 to TRBJ2-3; 7 bases agree with TRBD2. The CDR3 runs 17 residues. V trimming: 0 bases; J trimming: 3 bases; junction bases outside the gene matches: 9. Germline V gives CDR1 LGHNA, CDR2 YNFKEQ. CDR3 in amino acids: CASSQELGRAATDTQYF. DNA of the CDR3: TGTGCCAGCAGCCAAGAATTAGGGAGGGCCGCAACAGATACGCAGTATTTT.

This sequence joins TRBV28 and TRBJ2-1; a weak D match, TRBD2 (6 bases). The CDR3 sequence is 15 residues long. The V gene lost 2 bases and the J gene lost 4 bases, with 12 bases spanning the gap. Germline-derived CDR1 and CDR2 are MDHEN and SYDVKM. CDR3 sequence reads: CASSLGPSAYNEQFF. The CDR3, as DNA: TGTGCCAGCAGTTTAGGGCCTAGCGCGTACAATGAGCAGTTCTTC.

The chain carries TRBV19 and TRBJ1-5; maybe TRBD1 (6 bases). The CDR3 spans 14 residues. V lost 6 bases and J lost 7, with 16 bases in between. Germline assignment: CDR1 LNHDA and CDR2 SQIVND (reference sequence). The CDR3 loop reads CASRSGAMSQPQHF. Here the CDR3 DNA reads TGTGCCAGTAGATCGGGGGCGATGAGCCAGCCCCAGCATTTT.

The count of this clone is one. This chain joins TRBV6-4 and TRBJ1-2; 8 bases map to TRBD1. CDR1 and CDR2 from the germline V gene are MRHNA and SNTAGT. The CDR3 runs to 14 residues. V was pared by 5 bases and J by 6 bases, with 8 bases of the junction left unmatched. The CDR3 sequence is CASSSGQGFDGYTF. CDR3 coding DNA: TGTGCCAGCAGTTCTGGACAGGGTTTCGATGGCTACACCTTC.

This rearrangement joins TRBV2 to TRBJ1-2; D is ambiguous. The V end was cut by 2 bases, the J end by 2 bases, with 3 bases between. This CDR3 has 12 amino acids. The germline V gene has CDR1 SNHLY and CDR2 FYNNEI. CDR3 bases: TGTGCCAGCAGTGAACAGAACTATGGCTACACCTTC. Its protein product is CASSEQNYGYTF.

This clone was recorded only once. The V gene is TRBV4-1, the J gene TRBJ2-7; D not resolved. V lost 1 base and J 3 bases, leaving 7 bases between the germline ends. This CDR3 spans 13 amino acids. Germline-derived CDR1 and CDR2 are MGHRA and YSYEKL. CDR3 region: CASSQVIFYEQYF. In DNA form, the CDR3 reads TGCGCCAGCAGCCAAGTGATCTTCTACGAGCAGTACTTC.

The V call is TRBV5-6, the J call TRBJ2-7; D remains ambiguous. Germline lookup yields CDR1 SGHDT and CDR2 YYEEEE. V was clipped by 0 bases and J by 1 base, with 5 bases between them. The CDR3 spans 13 residues. DNA of the CDR3: TGTGCCAGCAGCTTGGTCTCTTCCTACGAGCAGTACTTC. Amino acids: CASSLVSSYEQYF.

This clone was seen only once. The chain couples TRBV7-9 to TRBJ2-1; no clear D. V shed 2 bases and J shed 6 bases, with 11 bases lying between them. In germline, CDR1 is SEHNR, CDR2 FQNEAQ (reference sequence). CDR3 length: 14 residues. CDR3 nucleotides: TGTGCCAGCAGCTTAATGGCCCAAAGCAATGAGCAGTTCTTC. It translates to CASSLMAQSNEQFF. Complete variable domain (other parts from reference TRBV7-9 and TRBJ2-1): DTGVSQNPRHKITKRGQNVTFRCDPISEHNRLYWYRQTLGQGPEFLTYFQNEAQLEKSRLLSDRFSAERPKGSFSTLEIQRTEQGDSAMYLCASSLMAQSNEQFFGPGTRLTVL.

The rearrangement joins TRBV5-4 to TRBJ2-7; D gene uncertain. Germline V gene data show CDR1 as SGHNT and CDR2 as YYREEE (reference sequence). Deletions cut 2 bases from V and 0 bases from J, with 15 bases between. The CDR3 covers 16 residues. CDR3 nucleotide sequence: TGTGCCAGCAGCTTTTTCGGTCAGGCCGGCTCCTACGAGCAGTACTTC. It yields the protein CASSFFGQAGSYEQYF. Together with reference TRBV5-4 and TRBJ2-7, the CDR3 gives the full variable domain: ETGVTQSPTHLIKTRGQQVTLRCSSQSGHNTVSWYQQALGQGPQFIFQYYREEENGRGNFPPRFSGLQFPNYSSELNVNALELDDSALYLCASSFFGQAGSYEQYFGPGTRLTVT.